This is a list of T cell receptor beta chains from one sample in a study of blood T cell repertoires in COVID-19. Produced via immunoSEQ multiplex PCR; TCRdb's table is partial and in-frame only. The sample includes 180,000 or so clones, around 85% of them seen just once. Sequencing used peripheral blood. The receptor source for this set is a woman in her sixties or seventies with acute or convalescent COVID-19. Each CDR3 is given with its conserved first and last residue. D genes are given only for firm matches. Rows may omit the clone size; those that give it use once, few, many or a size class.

CDR3 DNA: TGTGCCAGCAATAGGGGACAGAGCGCCGGGGAGCTGTTTTTT; CDR3 protein: CASNRGQSAGELFF; clone size: NA; J gene: TRBJ2-2; V gene: TRBV27; D gene: TRBD1
CDR3 DNA: TGCGCCAGCAGCTTACCCCCCGCAGGGGGCATCCGGGAGCTGTTTTTT; CDR3 protein: CASSLPPAGGIRELFF; clone size: NA; J gene: TRBJ2-2; V gene: TRBV5-1; D gene: TRBD1
CDR3 DNA: TGCGCCAGCAGTGAGTACCAGGGGGTAGGAGGTGAAGCTTTCTTT; CDR3 protein: CASSEYQGVGGEAFF; clone size: NA; J gene: TRBJ1-1; V gene: TRBV10-2; D gene: TRBD1
CDR3 DNA: TGTGCCAGCAGCTCGACATCGAACACTGAAGCTTTCTTT; CDR3 protein: CASSSTSNTEAFF; clone size: NA; J gene: TRBJ1-1; V gene: TRBV7-9; D gene: NA
CDR3 DNA: TGCAGCGTTGTTTCACAGGGTACTCAAGAGACCCAGTACTTC; CDR3 protein: CSVVSQGTQETQYF; clone size: NA; J gene: TRBJ2-5; V gene: TRBV29-1; D gene: NA
CDR3 DNA: TGTGCCAGTAGTATGGGGGAACCGGGACTAGCGGGCCAAGAGACCCAGTACTTC; CDR3 protein: CASSMGEPGLAGQETQYF; clone size: NA; J gene: TRBJ2-5; V gene: TRBV19; D gene: TRBD2
CDR3 DNA: TGTGCCTGGAGTCGAGCGGGTGGGGGTGAGCAGTTCTTC; CDR3 protein: CAWSRAGGGEQFF; clone size: NA; J gene: TRBJ2-1; V gene: TRBV30; D gene: NA
CDR3 DNA: TGTGCCAGCAGCAAAGTTCGGACTAGCTCAACCTACGAGCAGTACTTC; CDR3 protein: CASSKVRTSSTYEQYF; clone size: NA; J gene: TRBJ2-7; V gene: TRBV21-1; D gene: NA
CDR3 DNA: TGTGCCAGCTCACCACCGTTAGCGGACTCCTACAATGAGCAGTTCTTC; CDR3 protein: CASSPPLADSYNEQFF; clone size: NA; J gene: TRBJ2-1; V gene: TRBV18; D gene: NA
CDR3 DNA: TGCGCCAGCAGCTTGGGACTAGCGGTCTCCTACGAGCAGTACTTC; CDR3 protein: CASSLGLAVSYEQYF; clone size: NA; J gene: TRBJ2-7; V gene: TRBV5-1; D gene: TRBD2
CDR3 DNA: TGTGCCAGCAGTTTCGTCCGGGACAGGGACCTTTTTAATCAGCCCCAGCATTTT; CDR3 protein: CASSFVRDRDLFNQPQHF; clone size: medium-sized; J gene: TRBJ1-5; V gene: TRBV28; D gene: TRBD1
CDR3 DNA: TGTGCCAGCAGCGTACGCGGGAGGGGTGACACCGGGGAGCTGTTTTTT; CDR3 protein: CASSVRGRGDTGELFF; clone size: NA; J gene: TRBJ2-2; V gene: TRBV9; D gene: TRBD2
CDR3 DNA: TGCAGCGTTGAACCGGGACAGACAAGAGGAGGCTACACCTTC; CDR3 protein: CSVEPGQTRGGYTF; clone size: NA; J gene: TRBJ1-2; V gene: TRBV29-1; D gene: TRBD1
CDR3 DNA: TGCGCCAGCAGTCAACTAGCGGGACCAACAGTCAATGAGCAGTTCTTC; CDR3 protein: CASSQLAGPTVNEQFF; clone size: NA; J gene: TRBJ2-1; V gene: TRBV5-1; D gene: TRBD2
CDR3 DNA: TGTGCCAGCAGCCCCGGGACATCTGAAGCTTTCTTT; CDR3 protein: CASSPGTSEAFF; clone size: NA; J gene: TRBJ1-1; V gene: TRBV3-1/TRBV3-2; D gene: NA
CDR3 DNA: TGCGCCAGCAGCCAACTCGCAGGGGGCTATAATTCACCCCTCCACTTT; CDR3 protein: CASSQLAGGYNSPLHF; clone size: NA; J gene: TRBJ1-6; V gene: TRBV4-1; D gene: TRBD1
CDR3 DNA: TGTGCCAGCAGTTCATGGACCGGGAGCGAAGGAGCTTTCTTT; CDR3 protein: CASSSWTGSEGAFF; clone size: NA; J gene: TRBJ1-1; V gene: TRBV6-5; D gene: NA
CDR3 DNA: TGTGCCAGCAGCTTGGACAGAGCTAACTATGGCTACACCTTC; CDR3 protein: CASSLDRANYGYTF; clone size: NA; J gene: TRBJ1-2; V gene: TRBV5-6; D gene: NA
CDR3 DNA: TGTGCCTGGAGGGATCCTACAGGGAATTCACCCCTCCACTTT; CDR3 protein: CAWRDPTGNSPLHF; clone size: NA; J gene: TRBJ1-6; V gene: TRBV30; D gene: NA
CDR3 DNA: TGCAGTGCGGCGGGACAAGAGACCCAGTACTTC; CDR3 protein: CSAAGQETQYF; clone size: once; J gene: TRBJ2-5; V gene: TRBV20-1; D gene: NA
CDR3 DNA: TGTGCCAGCAGTTTTAATACTGAAGCTTTCTTT; CDR3 protein: CASSFNTEAFF; clone size: NA; J gene: TRBJ1-1; V gene: TRBV28; D gene: NA
CDR3 DNA: TGTGCCAGCTGGGCGGGAGTGAACACTGAAGCTTTCTTT; CDR3 protein: CASWAGVNTEAFF; clone size: NA; J gene: TRBJ1-1; V gene: TRBV6-5; D gene: NA
CDR3 DNA: TGTGCCAGCACTTCTTCGGGACTACTTGGGGGCTACACCTTC; CDR3 protein: CASTSSGLLGGYTF; clone size: NA; J gene: TRBJ1-2; V gene: TRBV27; D gene: NA
CDR3 DNA: TGTGCCAGCAGCTTAGGACTGGAGGCCACCTACGAGCAGTACTTC; CDR3 protein: CASSLGLEATYEQYF; clone size: few; J gene: TRBJ2-7; V gene: TRBV11-2; D gene: NA
CDR3 DNA: TGTGCCAGCAGCCCCGGACAGGGCGCTAGGACTGGAAACACCATATATTTT; CDR3 protein: CASSPGQGARTGNTIYF; clone size: NA; J gene: TRBJ1-3; V gene: TRBV28; D gene: TRBD1
CDR3 DNA: TGTGCCAGCAGCCCCGGTGTAGGGGGCAACACCGGGGAGCTGTTTTTT; CDR3 protein: CASSPGVGGNTGELFF; clone size: NA; J gene: TRBJ2-2; V gene: TRBV9; D gene: TRBD1
CDR3 DNA: TGTGCCAGCAGCCAAGAACCCCGAGCGGGAGGGGTCACCGGGGAGCTGTTTTTT; CDR3 protein: CASSQEPRAGGVTGELFF; clone size: once; J gene: TRBJ2-2; V gene: TRBV3-1/TRBV3-2; D gene: TRBD2
CDR3 DNA: TGCGCCAGCAGCCAAGACAGGGAGGCAGATACGCAGTATTTT; CDR3 protein: CASSQDREADTQYF; clone size: NA; J gene: TRBJ2-3; V gene: TRBV5-1; D gene: NA
CDR3 DNA: TGTGCCAGCAGCCCCGGACAGGGGGAAAGGGCTTTCTTT; CDR3 protein: CASSPGQGERAFF; clone size: few; J gene: TRBJ1-1; V gene: TRBV7-9; D gene: TRBD1
CDR3 DNA: TGTGCCAGCAGCCAAGTAGGAGGGAACACTGAAGCTTTCTTT; CDR3 protein: CASSQVGGNTEAFF; clone size: NA; J gene: TRBJ1-1; V gene: TRBV3-1/TRBV3-2; D gene: NA
CDR3 DNA: TGTGCCGGAAGGGCTAGCGCTTTCACAGATACGCAGTATTTT; CDR3 protein: CAGRASAFTDTQYF; clone size: few; J gene: TRBJ2-3; V gene: TRBV30; D gene: NA
CDR3 DNA: TGTGCCAGCAGTTTAAGTCGAGGATTTGAAGCTTTCTTT; CDR3 protein: CASSLSRGFEAFF; clone size: NA; J gene: TRBJ1-1; V gene: TRBV28; D gene: NA
CDR3 DNA: TGTGCCAGCAGTGTCCCCGACAGGGCCGGATCTGGAAACACCATATATTTT; CDR3 protein: CASSVPDRAGSGNTIYF; clone size: NA; J gene: TRBJ1-3; V gene: TRBV2; D gene: TRBD1
CDR3 DNA: TGTGCCTGCATGCCCCGGGGGTACAATCAGCCCCAGCATTTT; CDR3 protein: CACMPRGYNQPQHF; clone size: once; J gene: TRBJ1-5; V gene: TRBV6-5; D gene: NA
CDR3 DNA: TGTGCCATCAGGGACAGGCTTCAGGGCTATGGCTACACCTTC; CDR3 protein: CAIRDRLQGYGYTF; clone size: few; J gene: TRBJ1-2; V gene: TRBV10-3; D gene: TRBD1
CDR3 DNA: TGTGCCAGTATTAAAGTCGCGGGGGGGAGCAATCAGCCCCAGCATTTT; CDR3 protein: CASIKVAGGSNQPQHF; clone size: NA; J gene: TRBJ1-5; V gene: TRBV19; D gene: NA
CDR3 DNA: TGTGCCAGCAGCCTTCGGGTAGGGAACACTGAAGCTTTCTTT; CDR3 protein: CASSLRVGNTEAFF; clone size: NA; J gene: TRBJ1-1; V gene: TRBV11-2; D gene: NA
CDR3 DNA: TGTGCCAGCAGCCTTAGCGGAGGAGTTCTCGAGCAGTTCTTC; CDR3 protein: CASSLSGGVLEQFF; clone size: NA; J gene: TRBJ2-1; V gene: TRBV6-5; D gene: NA
CDR3 DNA: TGTGCCAGCAGGGTCATTGGGCCTAGCGGGAGCTTTACCGGGGAGCTGTTTTTT; CDR3 protein: CASRVIGPSGSFTGELFF; clone size: NA; J gene: TRBJ2-2; V gene: TRBV11-2; D gene: TRBD2
CDR3 DNA: TGTGCCAGCAGTACCTCGACAGGGAATGGCTACACCTTC; CDR3 protein: CASSTSTGNGYTF; clone size: NA; J gene: TRBJ1-2; V gene: TRBV28; D gene: TRBD1
CDR3 DNA: TGCGCCAGCAGCTTTAGCGGAGTTTACGAGCAGTACTTC; CDR3 protein: CASSFSGVYEQYF; clone size: NA; J gene: TRBJ2-7; V gene: TRBV5-1; D gene: NA
CDR3 DNA: TGTGCCAGCAGCTCTAGGGATGTAAAGGGGGAGACCCAGTACTTC; CDR3 protein: CASSSRDVKGETQYF; clone size: NA; J gene: TRBJ2-5; V gene: TRBV7-8; D gene: NA
CDR3 DNA: TGTGCCAGCAGCGTAGGGACAGCGAATCAGCCCCAGCATTTT; CDR3 protein: CASSVGTANQPQHF; clone size: NA; J gene: TRBJ1-5; V gene: TRBV9; D gene: NA
CDR3 DNA: TGTGCCAGCAGCCCTCCCTCATTACTAGCGGGAGGACCTAACTACAATGAGCAGTTCTTC; CDR3 protein: CASSPPSLLAGGPNYNEQFF; clone size: NA; J gene: TRBJ2-1; V gene: TRBV7-6; D gene: TRBD2
CDR3 DNA: TGTGCCAGCACCTTTCAGGGGATCTCGGGGGAGCTGTTTTTT; CDR3 protein: CASTFQGISGELFF; clone size: few; J gene: TRBJ2-2; V gene: TRBV28; D gene: NA
CDR3 DNA: TGTGCCATCAGTGACGGCGGGGACACTGAAGCTTTCTTT; CDR3 protein: CAISDGGDTEAFF; clone size: NA; J gene: TRBJ1-1; V gene: TRBV10-3; D gene: NA
CDR3 DNA: TGTGCCAGCAGGGCAACTCGACAGGGAGGTAATTCACCCCTCCACTTT; CDR3 protein: CASRATRQGGNSPLHF; clone size: NA; J gene: TRBJ1-6; V gene: TRBV28; D gene: TRBD1
CDR3 DNA: TGTGCCAGCAGCCAACCTCTAGCGGGAGTCAATGAGCAGTTCTTC; CDR3 protein: CASSQPLAGVNEQFF; clone size: NA; J gene: TRBJ2-1; V gene: TRBV4-2; D gene: TRBD2
CDR3 DNA: TGTGCCAGCAGCTTAGCGGGAGCGATCCTCACAGATACGCAGTATTTT; CDR3 protein: CASSLAGAILTDTQYF; clone size: NA; J gene: TRBJ2-3; V gene: TRBV6-2/TRBV6-3; D gene: TRBD2
CDR3 DNA: TGTGCCAGCAACGCAGGGACTAGCGGCAATGAGCAGTTCTTC; CDR3 protein: CASNAGTSGNEQFF; clone size: NA; J gene: TRBJ2-1; V gene: TRBV9; D gene: TRBD2
CDR3 DNA: TGTGCCAGCTCACCATCTGGGGGAGGCTCCAAGAGCTCTGGAAACACCATATATTTT; CDR3 protein: CASSPSGGGSKSSGNTIYF; clone size: NA; J gene: TRBJ1-3; V gene: TRBV18; D gene: NA
CDR3 DNA: TGTGCCTGGCGATCAACAGGGGAAGCTTTCTTT; CDR3 protein: CAWRSTGEAFF; clone size: NA; J gene: TRBJ1-1; V gene: TRBV30; D gene: NA
CDR3 DNA: TGTGCCACCAGACTAGCGGGAGGGGTTCAAGAGACCCAGTACTTC; CDR3 protein: CATRLAGGVQETQYF; clone size: NA; J gene: TRBJ2-5; V gene: TRBV15; D gene: TRBD2
CDR3 DNA: TGTGCCAGCAGCGTAGCTGGGACTAGCGCTTGGGGTGAGCAGTTCTTC; CDR3 protein: CASSVAGTSAWGEQFF; clone size: NA; J gene: TRBJ2-1; V gene: TRBV9; D gene: TRBD2
CDR3 DNA: TGTGCCACCAGCGAATGGACAGGGACCCAAGAGACCCAGTACTTC; CDR3 protein: CATSEWTGTQETQYF; clone size: NA; J gene: TRBJ2-5; V gene: TRBV24-1; D gene: TRBD1